This T cell receptor beta chain comes out of a study of blood T cell repertoires in COVID-19. Per the germline V gene, CDR1 is GTSNPN and CDR2 is SVGIG (reference sequence). Trimming took 3 bases from V and 5 from J, leaving 19 bases between them. This CDR3 has 15 residues. Profiled with immunoSEQ multiplex PCR; TCRdb holds only in-frame clones, not every one. Of around 250,000 clones listed, roughly 90% are singletons. Grouping used clinical history reported by participants in a survey and questionnaire. This chain uses TRBV30 with TRBJ1-2; D not resolved. The clonotype was recovered from a woman younger than 45 who had recovered from COVID-19. The specimen sequenced was PBMCs or T cells enriched from blood (not recorded which). CDR3: CAWRKSDRRDYGYTF. The CDR3, as DNA: TGTGCCTGGAGGAAATCGGATAGGCGGGATTATGGCTACACCTTC.